One sample yielded the 14 T cell receptor beta chains listed below, sequenced in a study of T cell repertoires in cytomegalovirus infection. TCRdb fed the reads into MiXCR, producing one record per CDR3 protein. The table includes hundreds of thousands of distinct CDR3 sequences, approximately 30% detected once. The sequencing input was PBMCs. The receptors were sampled from a human donor in good health (CMV status not recorded). Some clones in this sample may be carry-over from other donors' samples.

In this sample, this clonotype turned up many times. The J gene is TRBJ1-5, the V gene TRBV7-2, with 7 bases lining up with TRBD1. The length of the CDR3 is 18 residues. The V and J ends lost 5 bases and 6 bases, in that order; junction bases with no gene match: 19. Germline assignment: CDR1 SGHTA and CDR2 FQGNSA. The chain's CDR3 is CASSEPGTEGNGGQPQHF. The CDR3 nucleotides read TGTGCCAGCAGCGAGCCCGGGACAGAGGGAAATGGGGGTCAGCCCCAGCATTTT.

This clonotype has a handful of counts. V gene TRBV7-9 combines with J gene TRBJ2-5; D is uncertain. The germline CDR1 and CDR2 sequences are SEHNR and FQNEAQ (reference sequence). The CDR3 loop spans 14 amino acids. V was cut by 5 bases and J by 2 bases, with 12 bases left in between. Here the CDR3 reads CASSLREQQETQYF. Written as DNA, the CDR3 is TGTGCCAGCAGCCTACGTGAGCAGCAAGAGACCCAGTACTTC.

The V call is TRBV14, the J call TRBJ1-6; D not resolved. CDR3 length: 17 amino acids. In germline, CDR1 is SGHDN, CDR2 FVKESK. The V end lost 4 bases, the J end lost 0 bases, and 13 bases lay between the germline ends. The CDR3 sequence: CASSPKDPSSYNSPLHF. The CDR3 DNA follows: TGTGCCAGCAGCCCAAAAGACCCGAGCTCCTATAATTCACCCCTCCACTTT.

This clonotype was recorded a few times. The chain employs TRBV12-3 or TRBV12-4 and TRBJ2-5; D not certain. Trimming removed 3 bases from V and 5 bases from J, with 13 bases in between. There are 14 residues in the CDR3. CDR3 protein: CASSLTDKSETQYF. The CDR3 region has the DNA TGTGCCAGCAGTTTGACCGACAAGTCGGAGACCCAGTACTTC.

Ten or more counts support this clonotype. V is TRBV7-2 and J is TRBJ1-6, with 7 bases matching TRBD1. The CDR3 totals 16 residues. V shed 5 bases and J 8 bases; nucleotides not matched to a gene: 12. Germline V gene data show CDR1 as SGHTA and CDR2 as FQGNSA. CDR3 DNA sequence: TGTGCCAGCAGCGAACGACAGGGCGCCAGGGATTCACCCCTCCACTTT. Translation: CASSERQGARDSPLHF.

The genes are TRBV7-1 and TRBJ2-5; possible D gene TRBD2, 7 bases. TRBV7-1 is annotated as an ORF whose role is uncertain. CDR3 length: 17 amino acids. Trimming took 3 bases from V and 1 from J, leaving 18 bases between them. CDR3 region: CASSSSPGGLFQETQYF. The CDR3 coding sequence is TGTGCCAGCAGCTCGAGCCCGGGGGGCCTATTCCAAGAGACCCAGTACTTC.

This chain connects TRBV7-2 to TRBJ1-1; D is unresolved. The V end was cut by 3 bases, the J end by 0 bases, with 8 bases between. Looked up from germline, CDR1 is SGHTA and CDR2 is FQGNSA. CDR3 length equals 14 residues. CDR3 loop: CASSFMGMNTEAFF. The CDR3 region has the DNA TGTGCCAGCAGCTTTATGGGCATGAACACTGAAGCTTTCTTT.

This clonotype showed up just a few times. The genes are TRBV5-1 and TRBJ2-7; 8 positions match TRBD2. This CDR3 region has 12 residues. With V trimmed by 2 bases and J by 5 bases, 0 bases remained unmatched. CDR1 SGHRS and CDR2 YFSETQ come from the germline V gene. The CDR3 nucleotides read TGCGCCAGCAGCTTTAGCGGGGACGAGCAGTACTTC. It is translated as CASSFSGDEQYF.

The chain is built from TRBV6-2 or TRBV6-3 and TRBJ1-1; TRBD1 is a possible D gene (6 bases). The V and J ends lost 2 bases and 0 bases respectively, with 19 bases between them. This CDR3 contains 18 residues. Germline loops: CDR1 MNHEY, CDR2 SVGEGT. This chain's CDR3 is CASSYAQGLTNLNTEAFF. DNA of the CDR3: TGTGCCAGCAGTTACGCGCAGGGGTTGACGAATTTGAACACTGAAGCTTTCTTT.

The sample holds one count of this clonotype. The rearrangement uses TRBV20-1 and TRBJ2-5; D possibly corresponds to TRBD1 (5 bases). Trimming stripped 7 bases from V and 8 bases from J, with 20 bases between. The CDR3 runs 13 residues. Germline V lookup: CDR1 DFQATT, CDR2 SNEGSKA (reference sequence). CDR3 sequence: CSVLDTSDRTQYF. The CDR3 DNA reads TGCAGTGTTCTGGACACTTCCGATCGAACCCAGTACTTC.

This clonotype was detected a few times. V and J are TRBV11-1 and TRBJ2-1; 10 bases map to TRBD1. The CDR3 sequence is 15 residues long. Germline V CDR1 and CDR2: SGHAT, FQDESV (reference sequence). J lost 7 bases, V lost 3 bases, and 6 bases had no gene match. CDR3 bases: TGTGCCAGCAGCTTCGGGACAGGGGTAAAGAATGAGCAGTTCTTC. It yields the protein CASSFGTGVKNEQFF.

V usage is TRBV7-9 and J usage is TRBJ2-2, with 15 bases fitting TRBD2. The length of the CDR3 is 18 residues. Germline loops: CDR1 SEHNR, CDR2 FQNEAQ (reference sequence). V gave up 5 bases and J gave up 3 bases; unmatched junction bases: 7. For the CDR3, the DNA is TGTGCCAGCAGCCTCGGACTAGCGGGGGGGCCGGACACCGGGGAGCTGTTTTTT. Its translation is CASSLGLAGGPDTGELFF.

The CDR3 nucleotides read TGTGCCAGCTCCGGGGGAGGAAAAGCTTTCTTT. The encoded protein is CASSGGGKAFF. The chain uses TRBV25-1 and TRBJ1-1; TRBD1 is a possible D gene (5 bases). The V end lost 8 bases, the J end lost 9 bases, and 13 bases lay between the germline ends. The CDR3 covers 11 residues. CDR1 is MGHDK, CDR2 SYGVNS, per germline.

This clonotype was recorded many times. In DNA, the CDR3 is TGTGCCAGCAGCTTAGGGTCTGCTAGGGAGACCCAGTACTTC. This encodes CASSLGSARETQYF. The gene calls are TRBV7-2 and TRBJ2-5; no reliable D call. CDR1 and CDR2 from the germline V gene are SGHTA and FQGNSA. Between the trimmed V and J ends, which lost 1 base and 5 bases, there was a span of 11 bases. CDR3 length: 14 amino acids. The full variable domain, in which reference TRBV7-2 and TRBJ2-5 provide the parts outside the CDR3, is GAGVSQSPSNKVTEKGKDVELRCDPISGHTALYWYRQSLGQGLEFLIYFQGNSAPDKSGLPSDRFSAERTGGSVSTLTIQRTQQEDSAVYLCASSLGSARETQYFGPGTRLLVL.